This T cell receptor beta chain was observed in a study of multiple sclerosis patients with progressive multifocal leukoencephalopathy. At the level of the study: Longitudinal control samples came from natalizumab-treated multiple sclerosis patients without PML.

Documented time point: before natalizumab initiation. Trimming removed 3 bases from V and 0 bases from J, with 4 bases in between. Germline V gene data show CDR1 as SGDLS and CDR2 as YYNGEE. This CDR3 has 13 amino acids. Clones were read by immunoSEQ multiplex PCR, and TCRdb kept only the in-frame ones, dropping some. The top ten hold approximately 1% of the sample, which has 25,000 to 35,000 clones, more than 70% seen once. The V gene is TRBV9, the J gene TRBJ2-1; D call uncertain. The receptor's source is a human donor with multiple sclerosis. Input material: PBMCs. The chain's CDR3 is CASSGGSYNEQFF. The CDR3 nucleotides read TGTGCCAGCAGCGGAGGCTCCTACAATGAGCAGTTCTTC.